This T cell receptor beta chain was identified during a study of blood T cells in healthy people across ages. J gave up 10 bases and V 6 bases, and 4 bases lay outside the gene matches. The germline V gene has CDR1 SNHLY and CDR2 FYNNEI. The CDR3 contains 12 residues. Through a sample-barcoded 5' primer and a J-beta primer mix, a second PCR was run for about 6 to 11 cycles. Tagging of each cDNA molecule was performed by a template-switch adaptor with 12 random nucleotides. TCRdb analysed the 5' RACE reads with MiXCR anew, one entry per CDR3 protein. This table holds over a million distinct CDR3 sequences, 40% to 50% found once.

The sample comprised blood. This TCR was sampled from a woman between 18 and 29 years old in good health. The gene calls are TRBV2 and TRBJ2-1; 9 bases line up with TRBD2. The CDR3 bases are TGTGCCAGCAGCAATAGCGGGAGCGAGCAGTTCTTC. It codes for CASSNSGSEQFF.